This section outlines one T cell receptor (beta chain) sequence together with its context. What it recognizes is unknown. From blood, about 250-500 ng of genomic DNA served as TRB template. TRB rearrangements were amplified by multiplex PCR with BIOMED2 TRB-A/B primers. TCRdb independently ran MiXCR on the multiplex PCR reads; one entry per CDR3 protein. Here the sample spans about 8,200 distinct CDR3 sequences, roughly two fifths being singletons. This sample was taken from a study of T and B cells in COVID-19 patients. Background on the study: Median age was 34 years in the recovered cohort and around 64 years in the active-infection cohort. Study-level results: At recovery TRB diversity and richness exceeded healthy donors, after highly clonal active COVID-19 repertoires. Patients with COVID-19 reportedly showed strongly skewed T cell receptor beta variable and joining gene usage.

This receptor was identified in a human donor who had recovered from COVID-19. Material for sequencing was blood.

CDR3 in amino acids: CASSLGMGYEQYF. Written as DNA, the CDR3 is TGTGCCAGCAGCTTAGGGATGGGTTACGAGCAGTACTTC. V is TRBV7-6 and J is TRBJ2-7; D is unclear. This CDR3 has 13 residues. Germline-derived CDR1 and CDR2 are SGHVS and FNYEAQ. V lost 1 base and J 4 bases, leaving 8 bases between the germline ends.